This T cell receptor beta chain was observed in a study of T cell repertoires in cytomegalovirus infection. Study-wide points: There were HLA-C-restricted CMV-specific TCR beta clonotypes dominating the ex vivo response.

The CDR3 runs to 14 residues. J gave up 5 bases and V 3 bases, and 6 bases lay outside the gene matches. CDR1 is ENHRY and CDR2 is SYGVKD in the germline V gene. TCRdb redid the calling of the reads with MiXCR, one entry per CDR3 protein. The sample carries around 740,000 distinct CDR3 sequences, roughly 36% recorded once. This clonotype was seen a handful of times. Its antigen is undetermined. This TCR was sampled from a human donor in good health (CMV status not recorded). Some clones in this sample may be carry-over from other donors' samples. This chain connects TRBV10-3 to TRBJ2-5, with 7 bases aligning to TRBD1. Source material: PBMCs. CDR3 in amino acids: CAISEATGDETQYF. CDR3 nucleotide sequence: TGTGCCATCAGTGAAGCTACAGGGGACGAGACCCAGTACTTC.